This T cell receptor beta chain was captured by sequencing in a study of beta chain features in type 1 diabetes. Losses at the gene ends were 6 bases for V and 6 bases for J; bases not matched to a gene: 8. CDR3 length equals 14 residues. Germline V gene data show CDR1 as MNHNS and CDR2 as SASEGT. Study-level findings and limits: VDJ junctions in type 1 diabetes patients carried more deletions and fewer insertions. Within each of all four CD4+ subsets, Type 1 diabetes patients had TCRB CDR3s that were moderately but significantly shorter.

Sequencing targeted expressed TCRB transcripts, as all isolated RNA had been reverse transcribed. This table comes from immunoSEQ multiplex PCR, and its TCRdb copy is limited to in-frame clones, with some not included. Of 600,000 to 750,000 clones in the sample, roughly an eighth were seen once. A note on this clone: The antigen remains unidentified.

The material sequenced was naive CD4+ T cells from blood. The chain links TRBV6-1 to TRBJ1-5; 7 positions match TRBD1. The receptor was derived from a man aged 25 to 40 with type 1 diabetes. Here the CDR3 DNA reads TGTGCCAGCAGGGCGGGGACAGCGGGTCAGCCCCAGCATTTT. Its translation is CASRAGTAGQPQHF.